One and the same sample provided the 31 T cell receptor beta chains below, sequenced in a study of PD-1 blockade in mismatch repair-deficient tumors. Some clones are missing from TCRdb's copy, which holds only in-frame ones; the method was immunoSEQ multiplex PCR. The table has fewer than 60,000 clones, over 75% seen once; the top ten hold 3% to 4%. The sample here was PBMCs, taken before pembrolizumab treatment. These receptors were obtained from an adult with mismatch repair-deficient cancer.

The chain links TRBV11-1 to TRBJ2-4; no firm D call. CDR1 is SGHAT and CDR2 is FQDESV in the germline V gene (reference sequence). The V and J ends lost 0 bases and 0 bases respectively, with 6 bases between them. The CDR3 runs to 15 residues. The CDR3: CASSLAGRAKNIQYF. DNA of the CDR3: TGTGCCAGCAGCTTAGCGGGAAGAGCCAAAAACATTCAGTACTTC.

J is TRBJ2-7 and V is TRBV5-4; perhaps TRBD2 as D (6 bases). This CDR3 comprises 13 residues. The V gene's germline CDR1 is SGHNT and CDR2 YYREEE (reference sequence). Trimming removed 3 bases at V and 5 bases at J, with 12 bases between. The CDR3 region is CASSWSGGDEQYF. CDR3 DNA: TGTGCCAGCAGCTGGTCCGGGGGAGACGAGCAGTACTTC.

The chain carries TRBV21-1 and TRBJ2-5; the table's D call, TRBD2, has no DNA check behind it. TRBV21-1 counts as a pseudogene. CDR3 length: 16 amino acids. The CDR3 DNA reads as TGTGCCAGCAGCGAACCCACGGTAAGGTGGCGGGAGACCCAGTACTTC. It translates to CASSEPTVRWRETQYF.

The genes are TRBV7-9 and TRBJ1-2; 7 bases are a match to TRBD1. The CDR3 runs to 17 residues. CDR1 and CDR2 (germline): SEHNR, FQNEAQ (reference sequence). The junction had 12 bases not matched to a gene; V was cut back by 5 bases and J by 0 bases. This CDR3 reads CASSPAGTADPNYGYTF. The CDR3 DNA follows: TGTGCCAGCAGCCCGGCCGGGACAGCGGACCCTAACTATGGCTACACCTTC.

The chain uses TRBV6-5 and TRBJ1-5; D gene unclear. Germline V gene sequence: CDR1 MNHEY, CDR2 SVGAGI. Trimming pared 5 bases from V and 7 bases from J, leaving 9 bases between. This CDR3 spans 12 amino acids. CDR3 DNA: TGTGCCAGCAGTGACCCTAGCCAGCCCCAGCATTTT. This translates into CASSDPSQPQHF.

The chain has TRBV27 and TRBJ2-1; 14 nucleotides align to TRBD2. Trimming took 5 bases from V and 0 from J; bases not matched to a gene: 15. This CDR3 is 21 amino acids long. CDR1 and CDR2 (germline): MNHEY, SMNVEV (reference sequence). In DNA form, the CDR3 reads TGTGCCAGCAGTCGTAGGGCAGTCAGACTAGCGGGAGGGGGCTCCTACAATGAGCAGTTCTTC. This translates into CASSRRAVRLAGGGSYNEQFF.

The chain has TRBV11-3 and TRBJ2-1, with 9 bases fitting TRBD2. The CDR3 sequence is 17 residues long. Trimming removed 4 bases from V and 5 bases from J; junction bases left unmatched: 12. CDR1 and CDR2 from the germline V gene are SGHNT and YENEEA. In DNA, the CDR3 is TGTGCCAGCAGCTCAAGGTTCCTTGGACTAGCGAACAATGAGCAGTTCTTC. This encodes CASSSRFLGLANNEQFF. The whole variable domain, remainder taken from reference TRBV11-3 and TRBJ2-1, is EAGVVQSPRYKIIEKKQPVAFWCNPISGHNTLYWYLQNLGQGPELLIRYENEEAVDDSQLPKDRFSAERLKGVDSTLKIQPAELGDSAVYLCASSSRFLGLANNEQFFGPGTRLTVL.

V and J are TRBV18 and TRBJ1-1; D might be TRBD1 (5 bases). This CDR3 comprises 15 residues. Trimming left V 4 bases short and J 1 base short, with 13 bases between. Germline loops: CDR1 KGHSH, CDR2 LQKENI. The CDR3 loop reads CASSQSGRQNTEAFF. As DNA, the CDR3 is TGTGCCAGCTCACAATCGGGACGCCAGAACACTGAAGCTTTCTTT.

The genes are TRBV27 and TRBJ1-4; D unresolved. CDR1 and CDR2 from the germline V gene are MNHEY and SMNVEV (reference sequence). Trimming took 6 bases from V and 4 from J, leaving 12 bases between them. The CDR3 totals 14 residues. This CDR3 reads CASSPLGGNEKLFF. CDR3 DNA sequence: TGTGCCAGCAGCCCCCTCGGAGGTAATGAAAAACTGTTTTTT.

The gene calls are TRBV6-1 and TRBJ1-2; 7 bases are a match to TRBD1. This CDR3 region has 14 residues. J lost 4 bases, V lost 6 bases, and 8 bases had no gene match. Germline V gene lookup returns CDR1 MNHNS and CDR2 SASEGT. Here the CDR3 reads CASSPTGDSYGYTF. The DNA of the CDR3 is TGTGCCAGCAGCCCCACGGGGGACAGCTATGGCTACACCTTC.

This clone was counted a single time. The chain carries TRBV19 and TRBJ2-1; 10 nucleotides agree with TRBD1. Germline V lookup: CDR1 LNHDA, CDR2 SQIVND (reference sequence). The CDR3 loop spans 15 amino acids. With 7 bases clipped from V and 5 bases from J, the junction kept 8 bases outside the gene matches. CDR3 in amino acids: CASTQIDRGHNEQFF. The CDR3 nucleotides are TGTGCCAGTACCCAAATCGACAGGGGGCACAATGAGCAGTTCTTC.

CDR3 sequence (DNA): TGTGCCAGCAGCCCGAGACTAGCGGGAAGGTACGAGCAGTACTTC. This translates into CASSPRLAGRYEQYF. V gene TRBV7-2 combines with J gene TRBJ2-7; 11 bases map to TRBD2. Losses at the gene ends were 5 bases for V and 4 bases for J; bases not matched to a gene: 7. CDR1 SGHTA and CDR2 FQGNSA come from the germline V gene. The CDR3 totals 15 residues.

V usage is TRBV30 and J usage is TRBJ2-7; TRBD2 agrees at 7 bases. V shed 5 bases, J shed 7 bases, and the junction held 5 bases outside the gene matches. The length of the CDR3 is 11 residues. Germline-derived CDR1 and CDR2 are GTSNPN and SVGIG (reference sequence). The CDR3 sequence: CAWGGVREQYF. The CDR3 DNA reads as TGTGCCTGGGGGGGGGTGAGGGAGCAGTACTTC.

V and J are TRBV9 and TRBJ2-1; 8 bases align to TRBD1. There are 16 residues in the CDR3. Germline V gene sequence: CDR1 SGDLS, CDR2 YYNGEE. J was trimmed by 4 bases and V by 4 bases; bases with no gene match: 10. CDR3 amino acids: CASSRDRGTYYNEQFF. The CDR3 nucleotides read TGTGCCAGCAGCCGAGACAGGGGCACTTATTACAATGAGCAGTTCTTC.

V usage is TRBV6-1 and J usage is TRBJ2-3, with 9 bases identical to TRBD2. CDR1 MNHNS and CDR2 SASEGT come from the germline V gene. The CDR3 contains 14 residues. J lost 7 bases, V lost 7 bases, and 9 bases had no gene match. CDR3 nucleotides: TGTGCCAGCATGCTTAGCGGGAGTGTAAATACGCAGTATTTT. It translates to CASMLSGSVNTQYF.

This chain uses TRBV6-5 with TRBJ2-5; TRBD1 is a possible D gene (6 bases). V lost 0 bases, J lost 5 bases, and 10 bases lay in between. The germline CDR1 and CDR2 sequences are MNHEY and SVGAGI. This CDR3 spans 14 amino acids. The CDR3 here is CASSYSGQLETQYF. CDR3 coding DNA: TGTGCCAGCAGTTACTCTGGACAGTTGGAGACCCAGTACTTC.

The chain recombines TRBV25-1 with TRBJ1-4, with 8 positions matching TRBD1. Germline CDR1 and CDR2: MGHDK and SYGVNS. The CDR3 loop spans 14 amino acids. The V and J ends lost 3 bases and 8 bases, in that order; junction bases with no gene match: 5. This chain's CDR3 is CASSEDRAREKLFF. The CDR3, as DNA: TGTGCCAGCAGTGAGGACAGGGCTCGAGAAAAACTGTTTTTT.

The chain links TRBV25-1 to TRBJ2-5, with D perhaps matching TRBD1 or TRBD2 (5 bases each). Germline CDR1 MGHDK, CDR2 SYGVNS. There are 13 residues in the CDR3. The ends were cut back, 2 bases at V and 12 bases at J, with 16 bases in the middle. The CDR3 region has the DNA TGTGCCAGCAGTGAAAGGGGAGCCCATGGGGAGTACTTC. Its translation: CASSERGAHGEYF.

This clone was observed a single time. Here the CDR3 DNA reads TGCAGCGCGGGACAGGGGGCAACCTACGAGCAGTACTTC. Its translation: CSAGQGATYEQYF. This chain uses TRBV29-1 with TRBJ2-7, with 12 positions matching TRBD1. Germline values: CDR1 SQVTM, CDR2 ANQGSEA. V lost 7 bases, J lost 2 bases, and 3 bases stayed unmatched. CDR3 length: 13 residues.

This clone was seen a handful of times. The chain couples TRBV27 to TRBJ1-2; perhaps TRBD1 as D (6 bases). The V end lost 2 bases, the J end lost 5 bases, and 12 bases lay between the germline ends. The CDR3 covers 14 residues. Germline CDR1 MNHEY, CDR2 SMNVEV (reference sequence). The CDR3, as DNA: TGTGCCAGCAGTTTAAAGCCGGGGGCATATGGCTACACCTTC. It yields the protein CASSLKPGAYGYTF.

The CDR3 DNA reads TGCGCCAGTCAAAGACTAGCGGGGAATTTAAATGAGCAGTTCTTC. This codes for CASQRLAGNLNEQFF. V and J are TRBV4-1 and TRBJ2-1; TRBD2 aligns across 11 bases. Germline assignment: CDR1 MGHRA and CDR2 YSYEKL. J lost 7 bases, V lost 9 bases, and 11 bases had no gene match. The CDR3 runs 15 residues.

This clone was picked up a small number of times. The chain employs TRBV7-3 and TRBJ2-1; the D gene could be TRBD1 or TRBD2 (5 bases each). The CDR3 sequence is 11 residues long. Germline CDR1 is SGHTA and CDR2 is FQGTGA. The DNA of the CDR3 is TGTGCTTCAGCAACGGGGACGGAGCAGTTCTTC. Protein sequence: CASATGTEQFF.

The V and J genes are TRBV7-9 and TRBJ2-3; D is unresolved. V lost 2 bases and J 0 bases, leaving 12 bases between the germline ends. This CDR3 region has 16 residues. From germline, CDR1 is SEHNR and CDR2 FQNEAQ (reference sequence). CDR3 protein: CASSLSDSSSTDTQYF. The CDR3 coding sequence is TGTGCCAGCAGCTTATCGGATTCCTCTAGCACAGATACGCAGTATTTT.

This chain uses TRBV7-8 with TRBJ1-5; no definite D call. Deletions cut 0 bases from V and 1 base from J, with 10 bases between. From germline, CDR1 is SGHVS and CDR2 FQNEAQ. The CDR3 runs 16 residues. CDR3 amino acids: CASSLAKTGSNQPQHF. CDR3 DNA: TGTGCCAGCAGCTTAGCAAAAACCGGGAGCAATCAGCCCCAGCATTTT.

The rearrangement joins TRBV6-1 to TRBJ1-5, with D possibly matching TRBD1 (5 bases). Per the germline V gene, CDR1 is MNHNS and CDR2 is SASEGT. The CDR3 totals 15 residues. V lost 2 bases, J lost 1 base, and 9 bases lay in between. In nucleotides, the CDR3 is TGTGCCAGCAGTGAAAGGGGCGTGAGCAATCAGCCCCAGCATTTT. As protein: CASSERGVSNQPQHF.

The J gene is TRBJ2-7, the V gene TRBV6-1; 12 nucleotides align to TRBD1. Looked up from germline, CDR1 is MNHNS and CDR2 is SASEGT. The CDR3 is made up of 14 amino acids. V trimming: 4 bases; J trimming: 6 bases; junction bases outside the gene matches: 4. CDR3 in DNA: TGTGCCAGCAGTGTGGGACAGGGGGCACGCGAGCAGTACTTC. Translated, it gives CASSVGQGAREQYF.

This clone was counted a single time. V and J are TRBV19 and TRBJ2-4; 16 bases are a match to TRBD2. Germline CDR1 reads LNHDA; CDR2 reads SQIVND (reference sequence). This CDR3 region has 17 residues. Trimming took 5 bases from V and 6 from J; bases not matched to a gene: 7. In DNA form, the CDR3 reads TGTGCCAGTAGTCCCTTGGGACTAGCGGGAGGGGTAAACATTCAGTACTTC. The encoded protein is CASSPLGLAGGVNIQYF. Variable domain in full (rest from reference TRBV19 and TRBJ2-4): DGGITQSPKYLFRKEGQNVTLSCEQNLNHDAMYWYRQDPGQGLRLIYYSQIVNDFQKGDIAEGYSVSREKKESFPLTVTSAQKNPTAFYLCASSPLGLAGGVNIQYFGAGTRLSVL.

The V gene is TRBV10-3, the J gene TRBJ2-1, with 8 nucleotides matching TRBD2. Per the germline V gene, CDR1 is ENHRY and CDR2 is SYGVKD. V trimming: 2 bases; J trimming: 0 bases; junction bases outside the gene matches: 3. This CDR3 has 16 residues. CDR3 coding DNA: TGTGCCATCAGTGAGCCAAGCGGGAGCTCCTACAATGAGCAGTTCTTC. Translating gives CAISEPSGSSYNEQFF.

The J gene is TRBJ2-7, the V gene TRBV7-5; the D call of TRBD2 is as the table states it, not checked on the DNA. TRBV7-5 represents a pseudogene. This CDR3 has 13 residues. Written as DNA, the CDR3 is TGTGCCAGAAGCTCCACTAGCGGGAGGGAGCAGTACTTC. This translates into CARSSTSGREQYF.

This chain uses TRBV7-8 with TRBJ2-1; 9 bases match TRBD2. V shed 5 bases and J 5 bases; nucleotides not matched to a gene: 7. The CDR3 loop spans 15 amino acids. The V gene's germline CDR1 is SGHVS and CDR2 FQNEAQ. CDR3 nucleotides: TGTGCCAGCAGCCCTAGGACTAGCGCAGACAATGAGCAGTTCTTC. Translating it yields CASSPRTSADNEQFF.

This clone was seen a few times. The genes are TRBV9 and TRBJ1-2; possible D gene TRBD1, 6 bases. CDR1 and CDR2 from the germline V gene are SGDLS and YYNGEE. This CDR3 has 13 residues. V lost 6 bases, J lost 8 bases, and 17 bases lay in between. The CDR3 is CASTQTGTRGYTF. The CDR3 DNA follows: TGTGCCAGCACCCAAACAGGGACTAGGGGCTACACCTTC.